Listed below are T cell receptor beta chains from one sample, sequenced in a study of T cell responses to AZD1222 COVID-19 vaccine. The data were produced by immunoSEQ multiplex PCR, yet TCRdb's version contains in-frame clones alone and is incomplete. The data contain approximately 99,000 clones, more than 85% of them singletons. Sequencing used peripheral blood, obtained 28 days after the second AZD1222 dose. These receptors were collected from an adult who received the AZD1222 COVID-19 vaccine. CDR3s include the opening cysteine and the closing phenylalanine or tryptophan. Expanded clones are given a class, and other clones once, few, many or no size at all.

size,V,CDR3
NA,TRBV6-1,CASSENGQIITGELFF
NA,TRBV11-2,CASSLSLAGDEQFF
NA,TRBV7-9,CASSLDGRGREQYF
NA,TRBV27,CASSLNPYNEQFF
NA,TRBV28,CASSTGVPYGYTF
NA,TRBV9,CASSVLTSGRNGELFF
NA,TRBV9,CASSKAAATNEKLFF
NA,TRBV7-9,CASKSQPNTGELFF
once,TRBV28,CASSPPGLARPYF
NA,TRBV29-1,CSVEVTTGDYGYTF
NA,TRBV7-9,CASSLGIAWDEQFF
NA,TRBV2,CASSSDNEQFF
NA,TRBV7-3,CASTTANTGELFF
NA,TRBV28,CASRKTPSNTEAFF
few,TRBV7-2,CASSVGQGEGYTF
NA,TRBV28,CASSLTGTANNEQFF
few,TRBV5-4,CAVAPGQGGTGELFF
NA,TRBV6-4,CASSDSWETNEKLFF
NA,TRBV11-2,CASSLAGPGANVLTF
NA,TRBV12-3/TRBV12-4,CASSSGPDYGYTF
NA,TRBV7-9,CASSGRLAVSVLGEQFF
NA,TRBV7-9,CASSFPTGSSSYNSPLHF
NA,TRBV28,CASSPSGQVYGYTF
NA,TRBV7-2,CASSLWTGGETQYF
NA,TRBV29-1,CSVENPPLAGFLYNEQFF
NA,TRBV5-4,CASSRNGQYNSPLHF
NA,TRBV6-5,CASTATSGRVGEQYF
once,TRBV19,CASSMGLDYEQYF
once,TRBV7-9,CASLGLAGAYNEQFF
NA,TRBV6-2/TRBV6-3,CASSSILMGQGADQPQHF
NA,TRBV12-3/TRBV12-4,CASSRDVSYEQYF
NA,TRBV2,CASSRQGSTYEQYF
NA,TRBV24-1,CATSDVGENLNEQFF
NA,TRBV14,CASSQDWRGETQYF
NA,TRBV7-2,CASRPPGGLSAGYTF
NA,TRBV5-4,CASSLDGRSNEKLFF
NA,TRBV18,CASSGVGEAQHF
NA,TRBV3-1/TRBV3-2,CASSPSVSSYNEQFF
NA,TRBV7-3,CASSSSGGNTEAFF
NA,TRBV14,CASSQASAGNTEAFF
NA,TRBV14,CASSRGEAGELFF
NA,TRBV7-8,CASSSSGRGESNEKLFF
NA,TRBV5-1,CASSSGRNNEKLFF
NA,TRBV4-1,CASSQSGTGYNEQFF
NA,TRBV27,CASSTRKGDTQYF
NA,TRBV4-2,CASSQILGLAGGGEQFF
NA,TRBV30,CAWRIGSNQPQHF